Ten or more counts support the clone carrying this T cell receptor beta chain. Antigen: not known. There were TCR beta CDR3 regions amplified from RNA transcripts. A first-round RT-PCR of the TCR CDR3 used the HTBI primer set. TCRdb independently ran MiXCR on the multiplex PCR reads; one entry per CDR3 protein. The sample holds almost 600,000 distinct CDR3 sequences; roughly 50% are singletons and the top ten take roughly 8.2%. V lost 0 bases and J lost 0, with 14 bases in between. The CDR3 sequence is 17 residues long. CDR1 and CDR2 from the germline V gene are MNHEY and SVGAGI. Stability of Graves' hyperthyroidism was defined as absent ophthalmopathy progression within 18 months. Diagnosing involved the use of clinical symptoms, serum thyroxine and TRAb, thyroid ultrasound and orbital computed tomography. These data belong to a study of T cells in Graves' hyperthyroidism and ophthalmopathy. Regarding the study as a whole: Expanded thyroid clonotypes (above 0.001) were mostly also found in blood.

The rearrangement links TRBV6-5 to TRBJ1-1; tentatively, D is TRBD1 (5 bases). This clonotype originated in a woman between 18 and 29 years old with Graves' hyperthyroidism. The sample comprised peripheral blood or thyroid tissue (not recorded which). This CDR3 reads CASSYSSDSPMNTEAFF. In nucleotides, the CDR3 is TGTGCCAGCAGTTACTCTTCCGACAGCCCGATGAACACTGAAGCTTTCTTT.